A single sample is the source of the 17 T cell receptor beta chains below, sequenced in a study of neurological immune-mediated disorders. TCRdb independently ran MiXCR on the 5' RACE reads; one entry per CDR3 protein. The sample yields about 46,000 distinct CDR3 sequences, roughly 2% seen once. Material: PBMCs. The receptors originated from a middle-aged woman with multiple sclerosis.

This clonotype was observed many times. The rearrangement links TRBV12-3 or TRBV12-4 to TRBJ1-2; D remains unclear. The length of the CDR3 is 12 residues. The V end was cut by 5 bases, the J end by 5 bases, with 9 bases between. This CDR3 is CASSEISYGYTF. The CDR3 nucleotides are TGTGCCAGCAGTGAGATCTCGTATGGCTACACCTTC.

This clonotype was detected ten times or more. The rearrangement joins TRBV5-5 to TRBJ1-2; TRBD1 might be the D (6 bases). Germline CDR1 is SGHKS and CDR2 is YYEKEE (reference sequence). The CDR3 length is 16 residues. V lost 0 bases, J lost 0 bases, and 12 bases lay in between. The CDR3 loop is CASSLAGTTTNYGYTF. Here the CDR3 DNA reads TGTGCCAGCAGCTTGGCCGGGACAACCACTAACTATGGCTACACCTTC.

This chain connects TRBV12-3 or TRBV12-4 to TRBJ2-3; D possibly corresponds to TRBD2 (6 bases). This CDR3 is 13 amino acids long. V was clipped by 2 bases and J by 5 bases, with 8 bases between them. The CDR3 DNA sequence: TGTGCCAGCAGTTTACGGAGGGGAGATACGCAGTATTTT. Amino acids: CASSLRRGDTQYF.

This clonotype was seen many times. This chain connects TRBV2 to TRBJ2-5; D is unclear. V lost 4 bases and J lost 2, with 11 bases in between. The CDR3 covers 14 residues. The V gene's germline CDR1 is SNHLY and CDR2 FYNNEI. The CDR3 loop reads CASSGLEGQETQYF. The CDR3 DNA follows: TGTGCCAGCAGTGGGTTAGAAGGGCAAGAGACCCAGTACTTC.

Many counts were recorded for this clonotype. The gene calls are TRBV6-1 and TRBJ1-1; unclear D gene. The CDR3 contains 14 residues. Germline V gives CDR1 MNHNS, CDR2 SASEGT. Deletions cut 3 bases from V and 1 base from J, with 9 bases between. CDR3 in DNA: TGTGCCAGCAGTGACCGGGCCCAGAACACTGAAGCTTTCTTT. Translation: CASSDRAQNTEAFF.

This clonotype was found many times. CDR3 sequence reads: CASSSWPREADTQYF. The CDR3 DNA follows: TGTGCCAGCAGCAGTTGGCCTAGGGAAGCAGATACGCAGTATTTT. The chain recombines TRBV5-6 with TRBJ2-3; D ambiguous. The V end lost 4 bases, the J end lost 4 bases, and 16 bases lay between the germline ends. The germline gives CDR1 SGHDT, CDR2 YYEEEE. The CDR3 sequence is 15 residues long.

In its sample, this clonotype was seen many times. V is TRBV20-1 and J is TRBJ1-5, with TRBD1 matching 8 bases. Germline V gives CDR1 DFQATT, CDR2 SNEGSKA (reference sequence). V gave up 1 base and J gave up 14 bases; unmatched junction bases: 4. This CDR3 comprises 11 residues. The CDR3 is CSARGLQGEHF. The CDR3 nucleotides are TGCAGTGCTAGAGGTTTACAGGGGGAGCATTTT.

This clonotype was counted between two and nine times. Given a much more abundant clone one base away, this may be a read error. The chain joins TRBV20-1 to TRBJ2-3; 14 nucleotides match TRBD2. Germline V gene lookup returns CDR1 DFQATT and CDR2 SNEGSKA (reference sequence). This CDR3 contains 14 residues. This chain's CDR3 is CSRGLAGDKDTQYF. DNA of the CDR3: TGCAGCCGGGGACTAGCGGGGGACAAAGATACGCAGTATTTT.

This clonotype was detected ten times or more. V is TRBV7-2 and J is TRBJ2-1; D is possibly TRBD2 (6 bases). CDR3 length: 15 residues. CDR1 is SGHTA, CDR2 FQGNSA, per germline. Trimming removed 5 bases from V and 5 bases from J, with 16 bases in between. The CDR3 is CASSPGRLLDNEQFF. The CDR3 coding sequence is TGTGCCAGCAGCCCGGGGAGGCTTCTAGACAATGAGCAGTTCTTC.

Many counts were recorded for this clonotype. The junction departs from the called germline gene at one end, perhaps through a read error. This chain links TRBV20-1 with TRBJ1-2; D is unresolved. CDR3 size: 12 residues. Germline V gives CDR1 DFQATT, CDR2 SNEGSKA (reference sequence). DNA for the CDR3: TGCAGTGGTAGAGTCCGTAACTATGGCTACACCTTC. Amino acid sequence: CSGRVRNYGYTF.

This clonotype was found many times. The chain joins TRBV10-3 to TRBJ1-2; tentative D call: TRBD1 (5 bases). The CDR3 loop spans 16 amino acids. The V gene lost 1 base and the J gene lost 4 bases, with 16 bases spanning the gap. The germline V gene has CDR1 ENHRY and CDR2 SYGVKD. The CDR3, as DNA: TGTGCCATCAGTGAGTTCGATCGGGACGGATCCTATGGCTACACCTTC. Protein product: CAISEFDRDGSYGYTF.

The chain carries TRBV7-2 and TRBJ1-4; 9 positions agree with TRBD1. V gave up 5 bases and J gave up 7 bases; unmatched junction bases: 8. CDR3 length equals 15 residues. CDR1 is SGHTA, CDR2 FQGNSA, per germline. This CDR3 is CASSQPRQGVEKLFF. The CDR3 DNA follows: TGTGCCAGCAGCCAGCCCCGACAGGGGGTTGAAAAACTGTTTTTT.

This clonotype was picked up many times. The gene calls are TRBV20-1 and TRBJ2-7; D is unresolved. Germline CDR1 reads DFQATT; CDR2 reads SNEGSKA (reference sequence). This CDR3 has 13 amino acids. V was shortened by 3 bases and J by 3 bases, with 12 bases between the two germline ends. The CDR3 reads CSASPAHIYEQYF. CDR3 sequence (DNA): TGCAGTGCTAGTCCCGCCCATATCTACGAGCAGTACTTC.

This clonotype has ten or more counts. The chain couples TRBV5-1 to TRBJ1-1; no clear D gene. Per the germline V gene, CDR1 is SGHRS and CDR2 is YFSETQ. The length of the CDR3 is 15 residues. Trimming left V 4 bases short and J 4 bases short, with 17 bases between. The CDR3 DNA reads TGCGCCAGCAGCGCTAGCTCCGCAGGCTCCACTGAAGCTTTCTTT. This encodes CASSASSAGSTEAFF.

This clonotype was counted many times. This chain connects TRBV5-1 to TRBJ2-1; 9 positions match TRBD2. J lost 10 bases, V lost 5 bases, and 10 bases had no gene match. The CDR3 is 14 amino acids. Per the germline V gene, CDR1 is SGHRS and CDR2 is YFSETQ. CDR3 amino acids: CASRTGLASLEQFF. The CDR3 DNA sequence: TGCGCCAGCAGGACCGGACTAGCGTCCCTAGAGCAGTTCTTC.

This clonotype came up many times. One end of the junction is discordant with germline, which a read error may explain. The chain links TRBV5-1 to TRBJ1-6, with D unresolved. Germline V gene lookup returns CDR1 SGHRS and CDR2 YFSETQ. CDR3 size: 13 residues. Here the CDR3 DNA reads TGCGCCAGCAGCCTCGACGGGGATTCACCCCTCAACTTT. This encodes CASSLDGDSPLNF.

In this sample, this clonotype turned up many times. The chain recombines TRBV20-1 with TRBJ1-2; D perhaps matches TRBD1 (6 bases). The CDR3 extends over 13 amino acids. Germline-derived CDR1 and CDR2 are DFQATT and SNEGSKA (reference sequence). V was trimmed by 3 bases and J by 3 bases, leaving 11 bases between them. The CDR3 bases are TGCAGTGCTAGTATCAGGGGCTACTATGGCTACACCTTC. As protein: CSASIRGYYGYTF.